Each of the 5 T cell receptor beta chains below was sequenced from the same sample in a study of T cells in localized non-small cell lung cancer. Clones were read by immunoSEQ multiplex PCR, and TCRdb kept only the in-frame ones, dropping some. There are 1,100 or so clones in the sample; 21% occur only once, and around 16% lies in the top ten. The sequenced sample was normal lung tissue next to the tumor, obtained before any cancer treatment. The receptor set was obtained from a female donor older than 55 with stage I squamous cell lung carcinoma.

This clone was seen a handful of times. The chain links TRBV9 to TRBJ2-7; D not resolved. The CDR3 has 13 residues. The germline V gene encodes CDR1 SGDLS and CDR2 YYNGEE. Trimming pared 2 bases from V and 5 bases from J, leaving 11 bases between. The CDR3 bases are TGTGCCAGCAGCGTCTCTGACCGAGACGAGCAGTACTTC. Residues: CASSVSDRDEQYF.

In its sample, this clone was seen a few times. The chain recombines TRBV9 with TRBJ2-5, with D tentatively TRBD1 or TRBD2 (5 bases each). Between the trimmed V and J ends, which lost 5 bases and 5 bases, there was a span of 13 bases. Germline V gene data show CDR1 as SGDLS and CDR2 as YYNGEE. CDR3 length equals 13 residues. The CDR3 spells CASSSVGRETQYF. The CDR3, as DNA: TGTGCCAGCAGTAGCGTGGGGCGGGAGACCCAGTACTTC.

This clone is large by share. The rearrangement uses TRBV11-3 and TRBJ2-5; D possibly corresponds to TRBD2 (6 bases). V dropped 7 bases and J dropped 4 bases, with 19 bases sitting between them. The germline V gene encodes CDR1 SGHNT and CDR2 YENEEA. This CDR3 is built from 15 residues. CDR3 protein: CASIPPEEEGETQYF. The CDR3 DNA follows: TGTGCCAGCATCCCACCGGAGGAGGAGGGAGAGACCCAGTACTTC.

Judged by abundance, this clone is large. The rearrangement joins TRBV29-1 to TRBJ2-1, with 8 bases lining up with TRBD2. V lost 5 bases and J lost 4; bases outside the gene matches: 13. CDR1 and CDR2 from the germline V gene are SQVTM and ANQGSEA. This CDR3 has 16 residues. The CDR3 spells CSVYGPLAGLYNEQFF. CDR3 nucleotide sequence: TGCAGCGTTTATGGACCCTTAGCGGGATTGTACAATGAGCAGTTCTTC.

This chain links TRBV29-1 with TRBJ2-1; 8 nucleotides line up with TRBD1. The ends lost 2 bases at V and 10 bases at J; junction bases unmatched: 10. This CDR3 has 14 residues. Germline V gene lookup returns CDR1 SQVTM and CDR2 ANQGSEA. The CDR3 region has the DNA TGCAGCGTTGAAAACCCCCGGACAGGGAGGGAGCAGTTCTTC. Translating gives CSVENPRTGREQFF.